This T cell receptor beta chain was sequenced for a study of blood T cell repertoires in COVID-19. Study context: In each case, the material was cDNA or gDNA derived from T cells, B-cell-depleted T cells, or PBMCs.

TCRdb's copy holds only in-frame clones and misses some; the assay was immunoSEQ multiplex PCR. The sample includes 70,000 to 95,000 clones, 70% to 90% of them seen just once. Germline V gene sequence: CDR1 SGHVS, CDR2 FNYEAQ. This CDR3 has 16 residues. Trimming cost V 5 bases and J 7 bases; bases outside gene matches: 13. The rearrangement links TRBV7-6 to TRBJ2-1, with 8 positions matching TRBD1. This sequence originates from a human donor in a cohort sampled during active COVID-19. Sequencing input: peripheral blood. CDR3 sequence (DNA): TGTGCCAGCAGCCCAATCGGACAGGGAGCCCAGAATGAGCAGTTCTTC. Translating gives CASSPIGQGAQNEQFF.